Reported below is one T cell receptor (beta chain). Its cognate antigen is unknown. The assay was immunoSEQ multiplex PCR, and TCRdb's table has in-frame clones only and misses some. The profile shows tens of thousands of clones, 92% of them singletons. The data were obtained in a study of OX40 agonist ivuxolimab in advanced cancers. The CDR3 is 15 residues long. V lost 1 base and J lost 2, with 9 bases in between. The V gene's germline CDR1 is SGHTA and CDR2 FQGNSA. Whole-study findings and limits: At doses 0.1 to 3.0 mg/kg, CD4+ and CD8+ clones expanded. Normalized T-cell clonal expansion was also low in some nonresponders.

This receptor was identified in an adult with an advanced solid tumor such as melanoma, head and neck, liver or kidney cancer. The chain has TRBV7-2 and TRBJ2-1, with D unclear. Sequencing used CD4+ or CD8+ T cells sorted from blood, obtained in a trial of the OX40 agonist ivuxolimab. DNA of the CDR3: TGTGCCAGCAGCTTAGTGAGTCATCCCTACAATGAGCAGTTCTTC. Translated, it gives CASSLVSHPYNEQFF.